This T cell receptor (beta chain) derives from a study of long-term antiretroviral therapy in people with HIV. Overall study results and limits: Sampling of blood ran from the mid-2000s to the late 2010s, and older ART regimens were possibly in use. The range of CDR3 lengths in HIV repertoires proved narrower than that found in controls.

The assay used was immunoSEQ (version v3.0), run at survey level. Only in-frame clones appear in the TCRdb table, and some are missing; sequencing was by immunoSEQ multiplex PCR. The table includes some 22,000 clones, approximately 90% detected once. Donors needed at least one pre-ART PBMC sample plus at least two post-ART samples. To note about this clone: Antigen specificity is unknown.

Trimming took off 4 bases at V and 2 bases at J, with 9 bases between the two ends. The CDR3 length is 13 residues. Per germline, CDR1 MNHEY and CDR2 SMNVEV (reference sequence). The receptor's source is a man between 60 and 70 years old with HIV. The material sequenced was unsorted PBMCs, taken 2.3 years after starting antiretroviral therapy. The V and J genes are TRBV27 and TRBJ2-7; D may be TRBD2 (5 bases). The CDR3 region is CASSWAGPYEQYF. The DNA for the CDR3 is TGTGCCAGCAGTTGGGCGGGTCCCTACGAGCAGTACTTC.